A single sample gave rise to the 21 T cell receptor beta chains below, sequenced in a study of blood T cell repertoires in COVID-19. Method: immunoSEQ multiplex PCR; TCRdb's copy keeps in-frame clones and lacks some. This table has approximately 350,000 clones, 83% appearing once. The sample comprised peripheral blood. The origin of the receptors is a man aged 25-45 years with active or convalescent COVID-19.

The chain is built from TRBV5-5 and TRBJ1-5; TRBD1 matches 9 bases. Germline V lookup: CDR1 SGHKS, CDR2 YYEKEE (reference sequence). The CDR3 has 17 amino acids. Trimming cost V 2 bases and J 2 bases; bases outside gene matches: 8. This CDR3 reads CASSFYTGGIGNQPQHF. CDR3 DNA: TGTGCCAGCAGCTTTTATACAGGGGGCATCGGCAATCAGCCCCAGCATTTT.

This clone was counted once. This rearrangement joins TRBV7-3 to TRBJ2-5; 12 bases are shared with TRBD2. The CDR3 sequence is 18 residues long. J lost 1 base, V lost 1 base, and 7 bases had no gene match. Looked up from germline, CDR1 is SGHTA and CDR2 is FQGTGA. In nucleotides, the CDR3 is TGTGCCAGCAGCTTAAGATCCCGGACTAGCGGGGCCCAAGAGACCCAGTACTTC. Protein product: CASSLRSRTSGAQETQYF.

This chain joins TRBV7-8 and TRBJ2-2; 8 bases match TRBD1. The junction had 5 bases not matched to a gene; V was cut back by 0 bases and J by 5 bases. This CDR3 region has 16 residues. Germline V gives CDR1 SGHVS, CDR2 FQNEAQ. CDR3 protein: CASSLAGWTGTGELFF. In DNA, the CDR3 is TGTGCCAGCAGCTTAGCGGGGTGGACAGGGACCGGGGAGCTGTTTTTT.

The V and J genes are TRBV9 and TRBJ2-1; the D gene is possibly TRBD1 (5 bases). The CDR3 length is 14 residues. V shed 4 bases and J shed 6 bases, with 14 bases lying between them. Per germline, CDR1 SGDLS and CDR2 YYNGEE. The CDR3 nucleotides read TGTGCCAGCAGCCCCCTGACAGTGACCAATGAGCAGTTCTTC. Its translation is CASSPLTVTNEQFF. The complete variable domain, with remaining parts taken from reference TRBV9 and TRBJ2-1, reads DSGVTQTPKHLITATGQRVTLRCSPRSGDLSVYWYQQSLDQGLQFLIQYYNGEERAKGNILERFSAQQFPDLHSELNLSSLELGDSALYFCASSPLTVTNEQFFGPGTRLTVL.

This chain uses TRBV24-1 with TRBJ2-2, with D possibly TRBD2 on 6 matching bases. Trimming stripped 5 bases from V and 0 bases from J, with 18 bases between. Germline V gene data show CDR1 as KGHDR and CDR2 as SFDVKD. The CDR3 is 18 amino acids. The CDR3 here is CATSAPAGSPSNTGELFF. Here the CDR3 DNA reads TGTGCCACCAGTGCCCCAGCGGGCTCTCCTTCGAACACCGGGGAGCTGTTTTTT.

This chain joins TRBV6-5 and TRBJ1-6; 8 bases fit TRBD1. Losses at the gene ends were 2 bases for V and 5 bases for J; bases not matched to a gene: 5. Germline V gene data show CDR1 as MNHEY and CDR2 as SVGAGI. The CDR3 has 16 amino acids. The CDR3 loop is CASSYATTGDNSPLHF. The CDR3 nucleotides are TGTGCCAGCAGTTACGCAACGACAGGGGATAATTCACCCCTCCACTTT.

This clone was detected a few times. J is TRBJ2-2 and V is TRBV7-6, with TRBD2 matching over 9 bases. CDR1 and CDR2 (germline): SGHVS, FNYEAQ. V was pared by 1 base and J by 4 bases, with 13 bases of the junction left unmatched. The CDR3 sequence is 19 residues long. CDR3 sequence: CASSLDPSGGRGATGELFF. The CDR3 nucleotides read TGTGCCAGCAGCTTAGATCCCTCGGGCGGGAGGGGTGCCACCGGGGAGCTGTTTTTT.

This sequence joins TRBV7-9 and TRBJ1-1; the D is unclear. V was pared by 5 bases and J by 2 bases, with 9 bases between. The CDR3 spans 13 residues. Germline CDR1 is SEHNR and CDR2 is FQNEAQ (reference sequence). CDR3 amino acids: CASSRRHNTEAFF. As DNA, the CDR3 is TGTGCCAGCAGCCGAAGACACAACACTGAAGCTTTCTTT.

The CDR3 is CASRGGARYEQYF. For the CDR3, the DNA is TGTGCCAGCAGGGGGGGGGCCCGTTACGAGCAGTACTTC. This chain connects TRBV6-5 to TRBJ2-7, with a weak D call TRBD2 (7 bases). Between the trimmed V and J ends, which lost 6 bases and 4 bases, there was a span of 13 bases. Germline V lookup: CDR1 MNHEY, CDR2 SVGAGI. This CDR3 comprises 13 residues.

The CDR3 bases are TGTGCCAGCAGCCATATTAACAGCCCTTATGGCTACACCTTC. Protein product: CASSHINSPYGYTF. This chain uses TRBV16 with TRBJ1-2; D is unclear. Between the trimmed V and J ends, which lost 3 bases and 5 bases, there was a span of 13 bases. The CDR3 contains 14 residues. CDR1 KGHSY and CDR2 FQNENV come from the germline V gene.

The sample holds a few counts of this clone. The rearrangement uses TRBV12-3 or TRBV12-4 and TRBJ2-1; the D gene is possibly TRBD2 (5 bases). V shed 4 bases and J shed 8 bases, with 12 bases lying between them. CDR3 length equals 13 residues. CDR3: CASSWLALDEQFF. CDR3 DNA sequence: TGTGCCAGCAGTTGGCTAGCACTCGATGAGCAGTTCTTC.

This clone showed up just once. Written as DNA, the CDR3 is TGCGCCAGCAGCCAAGTCCGATCAGATACCTACGAGCAGTACTTC. The encoded protein is CASSQVRSDTYEQYF. The chain combines TRBV4-3 with TRBJ2-7, with no clear D. Germline CDR1 reads LGHNA; CDR2 reads YSLEER. Trimming took 1 base from V and 2 from J, leaving 12 bases between them. This CDR3 region has 15 residues.

V and J are TRBV9 and TRBJ2-3; no firm D call. The CDR3 sequence is 13 residues long. Trimming pared 0 bases from V and 6 bases from J, leaving 8 bases between. Per germline, CDR1 SGDLS and CDR2 YYNGEE. CDR3 in amino acids: CASSVVPADTQYF. The DNA for the CDR3 is TGTGCCAGCAGCGTAGTCCCCGCGGATACGCAGTATTTT.

This clone was picked up a small number of times. The rearrangement joins TRBV5-4 to TRBJ2-5; 7 positions match TRBD2. J lost 5 bases, V lost 2 bases, and 9 bases had no gene match. CDR1 and CDR2 (germline): SGHNT, YYREEE (reference sequence). The CDR3 runs 15 residues. The CDR3 reads CASSFPTGGYETQYF. DNA of the CDR3: TGTGCCAGCAGCTTCCCAACGGGGGGTTATGAGACCCAGTACTTC.

Only one count was recorded for this clone. V and J are TRBV4-3 and TRBJ1-2, with D possibly TRBD1 on 6 matching bases. Deletions cut 3 bases from V and 6 bases from J, with 11 bases between. Germline assignment: CDR1 LGHNA and CDR2 YSLEER. The CDR3 is 13 residues long. CDR3 DNA sequence: TGCGCCAGCAGCCATCGGGGGGGCGATGGCTACACCTTC. Residues: CASSHRGGDGYTF.

This clone was counted a single time. The chain joins TRBV28 to TRBJ1-2; a weak D match, TRBD1 (5 bases). The V gene lost 8 bases and the J gene lost 0 bases, with 10 bases spanning the gap. The CDR3 is 13 amino acids. Germline loops: CDR1 MDHEN, CDR2 SYDVKM. As DNA, the CDR3 is TGTGCCAGCTCTCAAGGGGCTAACTATGGCTACACCTTC. Protein: CASSQGANYGYTF.

The chain carries TRBV5-1 and TRBJ2-4, with D perhaps TRBD2 (6 bases). This CDR3 spans 17 amino acids. Germline assignment: CDR1 SGHRS and CDR2 YFSETQ. Between the trimmed V and J ends, which lost 3 bases and 3 bases, there was a span of 19 bases. CDR3 sequence: CASSSEPGVSDKNIQYF. The CDR3, as DNA: TGCGCCAGCAGCTCGGAACCGGGGGTTTCGGACAAAAACATTCAGTACTTC.

As DNA, the CDR3 is TGTGCCAGCAGCTTAGCACTGCGGGGCAGTGGCTACACCTTC. Translating it yields CASSLALRGSGYTF. The chain joins TRBV11-2 to TRBJ1-2, with TRBD1 as a possible D gene (5 bases). Trimming took off 1 base at V and 7 bases at J, with 13 bases between the two ends. The CDR3 loop spans 14 amino acids. Germline assignment: CDR1 SGHAT and CDR2 FQNNGV.

This clone was recorded a few times. This chain links TRBV6-5 with TRBJ1-2; 7 bases fit TRBD1. CDR3 length: 14 amino acids. The trim removed 6 bases at V and 2 bases at J, leaving 6 bases unmatched. The germline V gene encodes CDR1 MNHEY and CDR2 SVGAGI. CDR3 sequence: CASRQGLANYGYTF. The CDR3 DNA reads as TGTGCCAGCAGACAGGGGCTCGCCAACTATGGCTACACCTTC.

In DNA, the CDR3 is TGTGCCAGTAGTATTAGCGGGGGGCAGGGCAATGAGCAGTTCTTC. Translating gives CASSISGGQGNEQFF. This rearrangement joins TRBV19 to TRBJ2-1; 10 positions match TRBD2. The ends lost 3 bases at V and 6 bases at J; junction bases unmatched: 5. This CDR3 region has 15 residues. Germline assignment: CDR1 LNHDA and CDR2 SQIVND (reference sequence).

In its sample, this clone was seen once. This chain connects TRBV5-4 to TRBJ2-5; 14 bases align to TRBD2. The CDR3 is 18 amino acids. The ends lost 3 bases at V and 5 bases at J; junction bases unmatched: 12. The germline CDR1 and CDR2 sequences are SGHNT and YYREEE (reference sequence). This CDR3 is CASSSFRGLAGDGETQYF. The DNA for the CDR3 is TGTGCCAGCAGCTCCTTCAGGGGACTAGCGGGAGATGGGGAGACCCAGTACTTC. The full variable domain, rest sourced from reference TRBV5-4 and TRBJ2-5, is ETGVTQSPTHLIKTRGQQVTLRCSSQSGHNTVSWYQQALGQGPQFIFQYYREEENGRGNFPPRFSGLQFPNYSSELNVNALELDDSALYLCASSSFRGLAGDGETQYFGPGTRLLVL.